The 23 T cell receptor beta chains below were found in one sample sequenced in a study of T-cell reconstitution after alpha-beta-depleted transplantation in children. The authors prepared the TCRbeta library with unique molecular identifiers. TCRdb passed the PCR reads through MiXCR, listing each CDR3 protein once. The sample contains over 400,000 distinct CDR3 sequences, about 45% of which appear only once. The specimen comprised PBMCs, sampled before TCRalphabeta/CD19-depleted stem cell transplant. These TCRs come from a girl aged 2-15 years with aplastic anemia, due to receive a stem cell transplant.

This clonotype was detected ten times or more. The V and J genes are TRBV12-3 or TRBV12-4 and TRBJ2-7; 12 bases are a match to TRBD2. The CDR3 covers 17 residues. J gave up 1 base and V 5 bases, and 9 bases lay outside the gene matches. The CDR3, as DNA: TGTGCCAGCAGTCCAATCACGGGACTAGCGGGTTCCTACGAGCAGTACTTC. It is translated as CASSPITGLAGSYEQYF.

The gene calls are TRBV20-1 and TRBJ2-5, with 7 bases fitting TRBD2. There are 12 residues in the CDR3. J was trimmed by 5 bases and V by 6 bases; bases with no gene match: 6. CDR1 DFQATT and CDR2 SNEGSKA come from the germline V gene (reference sequence). CDR3 region: CSAIGEGETQYF. In nucleotides, the CDR3 is TGCAGTGCGATAGGGGAGGGGGAGACCCAGTACTTC.

Turning to this clonotype: A much bigger clone sits one base away, suggesting this may be a read error. The chain links TRBV5-4 to TRBJ2-3; TRBD2 aligns across 9 bases. This CDR3 region has 14 residues. CDR1 is SGHNT and CDR2 is YYREEE in the germline V gene (reference sequence). The CDR3 nucleotides are TGTGCCAGCAGCCCCGGGACTAGCAAAGATACGCAGTATTTT. Encoded protein: CASSPGTSKDTQYF.

The gene calls are TRBV7-8 and TRBJ2-7; weak D call: TRBD1 (6 bases). Germline V gene sequence: CDR1 SGHVS, CDR2 FQNEAQ. CDR3 length equals 13 residues. Between the trimmed V and J ends, which lost 6 bases and 2 bases, there was a span of 11 bases. Written as DNA, the CDR3 is TGTGCCAGCAGTTGGACAGTTCCCTACGAGCAGTACTTC. Protein sequence: CASSWTVPYEQYF.

The V and J genes are TRBV11-2 and TRBJ1-1; D is ambiguous. V was pared by 7 bases and J by 6 bases, with 21 bases between. Germline-derived CDR1 and CDR2 are SGHAT and FQNNGV. CDR3 length: 15 residues. The chain's CDR3 is CASTSLQTQSSEAFF. Here the CDR3 DNA reads TGTGCCAGCACCTCCCTCCAGACACAATCGTCTGAAGCTTTCTTT.

The rearrangement uses TRBV20-1 and TRBJ1-1; TRBD1 is a possible D gene (6 bases). The V gene lost 6 bases and the J gene lost 6 bases, with 11 bases spanning the gap. The CDR3 is made up of 11 amino acids. Per germline, CDR1 DFQATT and CDR2 SNEGSKA (reference sequence). CDR3 amino acids: CSAVGAAEAFF. DNA of the CDR3: TGCAGTGCAGTGGGGGCAGCTGAAGCTTTCTTT.

The V gene is TRBV29-1, the J gene TRBJ1-1; D gene unclear. Trimming pared 0 bases from V and 5 bases from J, leaving 7 bases between. The germline V gene has CDR1 SQVTM and CDR2 ANQGSEA. The CDR3 has 12 amino acids. As DNA, the CDR3 is TGCAGCGTTGAAGACTTCCAGACTGAAGCTTTCTTT. This codes for CSVEDFQTEAFF. Full variable domain (remainder filled in from reference TRBV29-1 and TRBJ1-1): SAVISQKPSRDICQRGTSLTIQCQVDSQVTMMFWYRQQPGQSLTLIATANQGSEATYESGFVIDKFPISRPNLTFSTLTVSNMSPEDSSIYLCSVEDFQTEAFFGQGTRLTVV.

The table lists this clonotype with a count of one. This chain connects TRBV12-3 or TRBV12-4 to TRBJ2-5; D is perhaps TRBD1 or TRBD2 (5 bases each). CDR3 length equals 16 residues. V was clipped by 1 base and J by 4 bases, with 16 bases between them. The CDR3 sequence is CASSLGDQGFRETQYF. The CDR3 bases are TGTGCCAGCAGTTTAGGGGACCAAGGGTTCAGAGAGACCCAGTACTTC.

V gene TRBV6-2 or TRBV6-3 combines with J gene TRBJ2-3, with 8 bases aligning to TRBD1. V trimming: 4 bases; J trimming: 6 bases; junction bases outside the gene matches: 6. The CDR3 runs to 14 residues. CDR1 MNHEY and CDR2 SVGEGT come from the germline V gene. The DNA for the CDR3 is TGTGCCAGCAGTTCGGGACAGGCGTGGGATACGCAGTATTTT. Its protein is CASSSGQAWDTQYF.

Here the CDR3 DNA reads TGCAGTGCTAGATCTAAGCAGGGAGGAGAGACCCAGTACTTC. Its translation is CSARSKQGGETQYF. J is TRBJ2-5 and V is TRBV20-1; D might be TRBD2 (6 bases). The germline V gene encodes CDR1 DFQATT and CDR2 SNEGSKA (reference sequence). The CDR3 extends over 14 amino acids. V lost 2 bases and J 4 bases, leaving 14 bases between the germline ends.

The chain carries TRBV29-1 and TRBJ2-1; TRBD2 is a possible D gene (6 bases). CDR1 is SQVTM and CDR2 is ANQGSEA in the germline V gene. The CDR3 has 14 residues. Deletions cut 0 bases from V and 15 bases from J, with 21 bases between. This CDR3 is CSVEDGAKKSGLFF. In DNA form, the CDR3 reads TGCAGCGTTGAAGATGGGGCTAAAAAATCGGGACTGTTCTTC.

The chain recombines TRBV4-2 with TRBJ2-7; 9 bases map to TRBD1. Trimming took 4 bases from V and 4 from J; bases not matched to a gene: 5. The germline V gene encodes CDR1 LGHNA and CDR2 YNFKEQ. CDR3 length: 14 amino acids. CDR3 region: CASSRRQGGYEQYF. CDR3 coding DNA: TGTGCCAGCAGCCGCCGACAGGGGGGGTACGAGCAGTACTTC.

This clonotype is a singleton in its sample. A clone one base away is much larger, so this may be a read error. V and J are TRBV29-1 and TRBJ2-1; 10 bases are a match to TRBD2. This CDR3 has 14 amino acids. Germline V lookup: CDR1 SQVTM, CDR2 ANQGSEA. The CDR3 coding sequence is TGCAACGGAGACGGACTAGCGGCCCACAATGAGCAGTTCTTC. It codes for CNGDGLAAHNEQFF.

The V call is TRBV30, the J call TRBJ2-5; D is uncertain. With 2 bases removed from V and 5 bases from J, the gap between germline ends came to 15 bases. The CDR3 loop spans 14 amino acids. Germline loops: CDR1 GTSNPN, CDR2 SVGIG (reference sequence). CDR3 coding DNA: TGTGCCTGGAGTTTGGGTCTACCGAGGGAGACCCAGTACTTC. Translated: CAWSLGLPRETQYF.

V and J are TRBV20-1 and TRBJ2-2, with D unclear. V was pared by 3 bases and J by 7 bases, with 12 bases between. Germline-derived CDR1 and CDR2 are DFQATT and SNEGSKA (reference sequence). This CDR3 is built from 13 residues. The CDR3 DNA follows: TGCAGTGCTAGTAACCCCCTGGACGGGGAGCTGTTTTTT. This sequence encodes CSASNPLDGELFF.

This clonotype is classed as medium-sized (0.01 to 0.1%). The CDR3 reads CASSTGLGTEAFF. CDR3 DNA: TGTGCCAGCAGTACAGGACTCGGGACTGAAGCTTTCTTT. The chain has TRBV27 and TRBJ1-1; D perhaps matches TRBD1 (5 bases). Between the trimmed V and J ends, which lost 5 bases and 5 bases, there was a span of 12 bases. Germline V gene sequence: CDR1 MNHEY, CDR2 SMNVEV (reference sequence). This CDR3 region has 13 residues.

This clonotype was seen a handful of times. V is TRBV9 and J is TRBJ2-3; D unresolved. The CDR3 totals 16 residues. V was trimmed by 0 bases and J by 5 bases, leaving 16 bases between them. The germline V gene has CDR1 SGDLS and CDR2 YYNGEE. CDR3 DNA: TGTGCCAGCAGCGTAGAGGTAGGACGCAAAGGAGATACGCAGTATTTT. It specifies CASSVEVGRKGDTQYF.

This clonotype was seen at least ten times. The chain recombines TRBV27 with TRBJ2-2, with 9 bases fitting TRBD1. V was clipped by 5 bases and J by 7 bases; unmatched bases: 5. The V gene's germline CDR1 is MNHEY and CDR2 SMNVEV (reference sequence). The CDR3 runs 14 residues. The CDR3 coding sequence is TGTGCCAGCAGTAGGACAGGGGAACACGGGGAGCTGTTTTTT. Amino acids: CASSRTGEHGELFF.

The sample holds a few counts of this clonotype. The V and J genes are TRBV7-9 and TRBJ2-7; weak D call: TRBD1 (7 bases). The CDR3 contains 15 residues. The ends were cut back, 6 bases at V and 0 bases at J, with 15 bases in the middle. CDR1 and CDR2 (germline): SEHNR, FQNEAQ (reference sequence). For the CDR3, the DNA is TGTGCCAGCAGTCTGGGACAGACTAGCTCCTACGAGCAGTACTTC. It is translated as CASSLGQTSSYEQYF.

The CDR3 bases are TGTGCCAGCAGCCAAGTTTTGATACGGACTAGCGGGGTCAATGAGCAGTTCTTC. Its translation: CASSQVLIRTSGVNEQFF. This chain connects TRBV3-1 to TRBJ2-1; 12 bases fit TRBD2. Germline trimming cut 1 base from V and 6 bases from J; bases unmatched to any gene: 10. Germline CDR1 is LGHDT and CDR2 is YNNKEL (reference sequence). The CDR3 extends over 18 amino acids.

This clonotype has a count of ten or more. The chain employs TRBV5-1 and TRBJ1-5; D ambiguous. This CDR3 has 15 residues. The V gene lost 0 bases and the J gene lost 1 base, with 8 bases spanning the gap. Per the germline V gene, CDR1 is SGHRS and CDR2 is YFSETQ. The CDR3 region is CASSLAPESNQPQHF. The CDR3 coding sequence is TGCGCCAGCAGCTTGGCCCCGGAGAGCAATCAGCCCCAGCATTTT.

In this sample, this clonotype turned up a few times. V is TRBV20-1 and J is TRBJ2-1, with TRBD2 as a possible D gene (5 bases). The CDR3 runs to 15 residues. Trimming took 1 base from V and 1 from J, leaving 11 bases between them. Germline V gene lookup returns CDR1 DFQATT and CDR2 SNEGSKA (reference sequence). The CDR3 loop is CSARAGGESYNEQFF. The CDR3 DNA follows: TGCAGTGCTAGAGCTGGTGGGGAGTCCTACAATGAGCAGTTCTTC.

Concerning this clonotype: A much larger clone differs by one base, so this may be a read error. The V gene is TRBV3-1, the J gene TRBJ2-3, with 10 bases that match TRBD2. The germline gives CDR1 LGHDT, CDR2 YNNKEL (reference sequence). This CDR3 has 17 amino acids. The CDR3 loop reads CACSPGLAGVNPDTQYF. In DNA form, the CDR3 reads TGTGCCTGCAGCCCCGGGCTAGCGGGAGTTAACCCAGATACGCAGTATTTT.